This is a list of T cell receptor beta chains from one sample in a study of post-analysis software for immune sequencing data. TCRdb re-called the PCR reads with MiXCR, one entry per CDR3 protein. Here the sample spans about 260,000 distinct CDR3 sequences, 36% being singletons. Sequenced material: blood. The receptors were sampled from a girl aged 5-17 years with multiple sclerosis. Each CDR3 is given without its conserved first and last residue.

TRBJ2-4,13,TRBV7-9,ASSSSSGRRGIQY
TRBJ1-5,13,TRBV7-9,ASSPGDRPNQPQH
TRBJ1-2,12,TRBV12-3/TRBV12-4,ASSTQWGAHGYT
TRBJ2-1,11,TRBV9,ASSVDAHNEQF
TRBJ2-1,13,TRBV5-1,ASSSGTGVYNEQF
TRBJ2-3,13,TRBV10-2,ASNPPLGDTDTQY
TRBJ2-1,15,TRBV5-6,ASGLYAVAGGPHEQF
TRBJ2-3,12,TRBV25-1,ASSEFSGPTPLY
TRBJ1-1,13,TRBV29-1,SVEYPGQGIMRAF
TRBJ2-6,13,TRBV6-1,ASTTLGSGANVLT
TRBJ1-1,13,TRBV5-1,ASSLVQGGQGEAF
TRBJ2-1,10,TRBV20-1,SARVPYNEQF
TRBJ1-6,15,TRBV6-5,ASSYSTPARGNSPLH
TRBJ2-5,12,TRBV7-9,ASSLSDPQETQY
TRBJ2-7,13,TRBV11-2,ASSFQGPLGYEQY
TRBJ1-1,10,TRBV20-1,SATPVSTPAF
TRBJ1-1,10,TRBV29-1,SGEMLSGSAF
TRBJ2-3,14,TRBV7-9,AFQLAERGGADTQY
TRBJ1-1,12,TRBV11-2,ASSHDTRNTEAF
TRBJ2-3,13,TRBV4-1,ASSQGLDSTDTQY
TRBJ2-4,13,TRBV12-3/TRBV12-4,ASSSRTVAKNIQY
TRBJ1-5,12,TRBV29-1,SVRARGDGQPQH
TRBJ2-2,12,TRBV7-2,ASNRGVVTGELF
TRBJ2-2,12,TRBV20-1,SARAQTNTGELF
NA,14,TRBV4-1,ASSQDNLAGGDEQY
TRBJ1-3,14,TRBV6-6,ASSDTGSDSGNTIY
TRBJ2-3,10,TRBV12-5,ASGASTDMQY
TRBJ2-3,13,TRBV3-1,ASSQFGRASDTQY
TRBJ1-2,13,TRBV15,ATSTGQGAPYGYT
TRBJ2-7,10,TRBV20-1,SARYASYEQY
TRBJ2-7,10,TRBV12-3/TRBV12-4,ASGGSSYEQY
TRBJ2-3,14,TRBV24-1,ATSEETSWGTDTQY
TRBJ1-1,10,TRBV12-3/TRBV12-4,ASSLGGDEAF
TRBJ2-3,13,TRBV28,ASSKAGGMGDTQY
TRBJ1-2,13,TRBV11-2,ASSLEPSADYGYT
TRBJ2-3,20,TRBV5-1,ASSRGGVSEQFFGPGEDTQY
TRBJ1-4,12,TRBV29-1,SVEGSATNEKLF
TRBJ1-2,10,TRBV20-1,SARDPPLSYT
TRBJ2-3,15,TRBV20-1,SARLAGRPGSTDTQY
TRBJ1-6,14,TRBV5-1,ASSAETGRDNSPLH
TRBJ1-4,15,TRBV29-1,SVQPGQGEMINEKLF
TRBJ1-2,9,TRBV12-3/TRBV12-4,ASTKTYGYT
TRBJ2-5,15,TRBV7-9,ASSLAAGTGGKETQY
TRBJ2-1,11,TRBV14,ASSQEASNEQF
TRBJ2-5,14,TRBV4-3,ASSQVSQGQGETQY
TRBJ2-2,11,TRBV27,AIGGRNTGELF
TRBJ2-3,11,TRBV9,ASSSRPGDTQY
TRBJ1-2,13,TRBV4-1,ASSRFTGQGRSYT
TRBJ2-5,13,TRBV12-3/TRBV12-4,TSSLREVGVETQY
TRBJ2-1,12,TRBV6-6,ASSDSRGVNEQF
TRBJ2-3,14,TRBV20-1,SARPPTSGSRDTQY
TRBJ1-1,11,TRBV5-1,ASKAQEGTEAF
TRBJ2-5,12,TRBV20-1,SARTGTSEETQY